The 30 T cell receptor beta chains listed next were all sequenced from one sample in a study of control samples from healthy donors and cancer patients. This table comes from immunoSEQ multiplex PCR, and its TCRdb copy is limited to in-frame clones, with some not included. The sample has about 250,000 clones, about four fifths seen once. The sequencing input was PBMCs. These receptors all come from a woman aged 55 to 70 with lung cancer.

The CDR3, as DNA: TGTGCCACCAGTGAATACCGGGACAGGGGGCAAGAGACCCAGTACTTC. Translation: CATSEYRDRGQETQYF. This rearrangement joins TRBV24-1 to TRBJ2-5, with 11 nucleotides matching TRBD1. J was trimmed by 2 bases and V by 4 bases; bases with no gene match: 5. CDR1 is KGHDR and CDR2 is SFDVKD in the germline V gene. This CDR3 comprises 16 residues.

This rearrangement joins TRBV24-1 to TRBJ2-6; D is perhaps TRBD1 (5 bases). CDR3 length: 18 residues. Germline assignment: CDR1 KGHDR and CDR2 SFDVKD. V was clipped by 1 base and J by 4 bases, with 16 bases between them. CDR3: CATSDFKTDPSGANVLTF. The CDR3 nucleotides read TGTGCCACCAGTGATTTCAAGACAGATCCCTCCGGGGCCAACGTCCTGACTTTC.

The chain employs TRBV5-6 and TRBJ1-5, with unresolved D. Trimming took off 3 bases at V and 0 bases at J, with 13 bases between the two ends. Germline V gene data show CDR1 as SGHDT and CDR2 as YYEEEE. The CDR3 is 16 residues long. The CDR3 is CASSSLSPYSNQPQHF. CDR3 DNA: TGTGCCAGCAGCTCGCTAAGTCCTTATAGCAATCAGCCCCAGCATTTT.

This chain links TRBV2 with TRBJ1-2; D remains unclear. Germline CDR1 and CDR2: SNHLY and FYNNEI. The V and J ends lost 8 bases and 5 bases respectively, with 21 bases between them. The CDR3 loop spans 15 amino acids. CDR3 coding DNA: TGTGCCAGCCACTTTGAGGATATACCTTTTTATGGCTACACCTTC. The encoded protein is CASHFEDIPFYGYTF.

CDR3 DNA sequence: TGTGCCAGTAGTATAGATGTAACCCCGCGGCCCCAGCATTTT. It yields the protein CASSIDVTPRPQHF. The gene calls are TRBV19 and TRBJ1-5, with unresolved D. The CDR3 has 14 residues. Trimming removed 0 bases from V and 9 bases from J, with 12 bases in between. CDR1 and CDR2 from the germline V gene are LNHDA and SQIVND (reference sequence).

This chain joins TRBV30 and TRBJ1-1; D unclear. Looked up from germline, CDR1 is GTSNPN and CDR2 is SVGIG (reference sequence). This CDR3 spans 11 amino acids. Trimming took 4 bases from V and 4 from J, leaving 7 bases between them. The CDR3 DNA is TGTGCCTGGATGTGGGCCACTGAAGCTTTCTTT. Its protein product is CAWMWATEAFF.

The chain employs TRBV6-5 and TRBJ1-1; possibly TRBD1 for D (5 bases). The ends were cut back, 6 bases at V and 3 bases at J, with 14 bases in the middle. Germline V gene sequence: CDR1 MNHEY, CDR2 SVGAGI. The CDR3 extends over 14 amino acids. CDR3 amino acids: CASRLTMGDTEAFF. CDR3 DNA: TGTGCCAGCAGGCTGACCATGGGGGACACTGAAGCTTTCTTT.

CDR3 amino acids: CASTEGMEDTQYF. In DNA form, the CDR3 reads TGTGCCAGCACCGAGGGGATGGAGGATACGCAGTATTTT. The chain has TRBV2 and TRBJ2-3; either TRBD1 or TRBD2 may supply D (5 bases each). This CDR3 is 13 amino acids long. The germline V gene encodes CDR1 SNHLY and CDR2 FYNNEI. V was shortened by 7 bases and J by 6 bases, with 14 bases between the two germline ends.

The chain is built from TRBV30 and TRBJ1-2, with 7 bases identical to TRBD1. J gave up 4 bases and V 5 bases, and 10 bases lay outside the gene matches. The CDR3 length is 14 residues. Germline V CDR1 and CDR2: GTSNPN, SVGIG (reference sequence). CDR3: CAWGQVLTSYGYTF. CDR3 DNA sequence: TGTGCCTGGGGACAGGTTTTAACTAGCTATGGCTACACCTTC. The whole variable domain, remainder taken from reference TRBV30 and TRBJ1-2, is SQTIHQWPATLVQPVGSPLSLECTVEGTSNPNLYWYRQAAGRGLQLLFYSVGIGQISSEVPQNLSASRPQDRQFILSSKKLLLSDSGFYLCAWGQVLTSYGYTFGSGTRLTVV.

The table lists this clone with a few counts. The genes are TRBV2 and TRBJ2-2; 7 bases line up with TRBD1. Germline CDR1 SNHLY, CDR2 FYNNEI. The junction had 3 bases not matched to a gene; V was cut back by 4 bases and J by 1 base. The CDR3 contains 15 residues. The CDR3 sequence: CASSVRQGNTGELFF. CDR3 sequence (DNA): TGTGCCAGCAGTGTTCGACAGGGGAACACCGGGGAGCTGTTTTTT.

In DNA, the CDR3 is TGTGCCAGCAGCCCAGACGGAGGGACTATGATGCGGAGTCAGCCCCAGCATTTT. Residues: CASSPDGGTMMRSQPQHF. This chain connects TRBV3-1 (or the pseudogene TRBV3-2) to TRBJ1-5, with a possible D match to TRBD1 (5 bases). V lost 4 bases and J 6 bases, leaving 25 bases between the germline ends. Germline loops: CDR1 LGHDT, CDR2 YNNKEL (reference sequence). CDR3 length equals 18 residues.

The genes are TRBV11-2 and TRBJ1-5, with D hard to call. The CDR3 spans 13 residues. Trimming removed 2 bases from V and 6 bases from J, with 8 bases in between. Germline values: CDR1 SGHAT, CDR2 FQNNGV. CDR3: CASSLRDTQPQHF. The DNA of the CDR3 is TGTGCCAGCAGCTTAAGAGACACTCAGCCCCAGCATTTT. Together with reference TRBV11-2 and TRBJ1-5, the CDR3 gives the full variable domain: EAGVAQSPRYKIIEKRQSVAFWCNPISGHATLYWYQQILGQGPKLLIQFQNNGVVDDSQLPKDRFSAERLKGVDSTLKIQPAKLEDSAVYLCASSLRDTQPQHFGDGTRLSIL.

The chain joins TRBV28 to TRBJ2-7, with D tentatively TRBD2 (6 bases). The ends were cut back, 3 bases at V and 4 bases at J, with 13 bases in the middle. This CDR3 comprises 14 residues. Germline V gene data show CDR1 as MDHEN and CDR2 as SYDVKM. CDR3 DNA sequence: TGTGCCAGCAGTTTTAGTCTAGCGAATTACGAGCAGTACTTC. Translated: CASSFSLANYEQYF. Combining the CDR3 with reference TRBV28 and TRBJ2-7 gives the whole variable domain DVKVTQSSRYLVKRTGEKVFLECVQDMDHENMFWYRQDPGLGLRLIYFSYDVKMKEKGDIPEGYSVSREKKERFSLILESASTNQTSMYLCASSFSLANYEQYFGPGTRLTVT.

This clone was counted only a few times. This chain joins TRBV7-9 and TRBJ1-5; the D gene is possibly TRBD1 (5 bases). The V gene's germline CDR1 is SEHNR and CDR2 FQNEAQ (reference sequence). This CDR3 spans 16 amino acids. V lost 0 bases, J lost 2 bases, and 11 bases lay in between. The CDR3 DNA reads TGTGCCAGCAGCTTAGCCGCGGGGGGAGGCAATCAGCCCCAGCATTTT. Amino acid sequence: CASSLAAGGGNQPQHF.

V gene TRBV27 combines with J gene TRBJ1-3, with D maybe TRBD1 (6 bases). V was trimmed by 6 bases and J by 2 bases, leaving 14 bases between them. The germline V gene encodes CDR1 MNHEY and CDR2 SMNVEV (reference sequence). CDR3 length: 15 residues. In nucleotides, the CDR3 is TGTGCCAGCAGCCGTCGGGGGCTACCTGGAAACACCATATATTTT. Protein product: CASSRRGLPGNTIYF.

The chain carries TRBV5-1 and TRBJ2-5; 8 bases map to TRBD1. CDR3 size: 16 residues. Trimming took 3 bases from V and 6 from J; bases not matched to a gene: 13. Germline V gene lookup returns CDR1 SGHRS and CDR2 YFSETQ. The CDR3 region has the DNA TGCGCCAGCAGCTCAATACCGACAGGGGCAAAGAAGACCCAGTACTTC. Translating it yields CASSSIPTGAKKTQYF.

J is TRBJ2-3 and V is TRBV13; no reliable D call. Trimming cost V 5 bases and J 2 bases, with 8 bases left between them. CDR3 length: 13 amino acids. Germline V lookup: CDR1 PRHDT, CDR2 FYEKMQ (reference sequence). The CDR3 DNA is TGTGCCAGCAGCCCACAGTACACAGATACGCAGTATTTT. Translation: CASSPQYTDTQYF.

The J gene is TRBJ2-3, the V gene TRBV2; D may match TRBD1 or TRBD2 (5 bases each). The CDR3 loop spans 12 amino acids. The germline V gene has CDR1 SNHLY and CDR2 FYNNEI. Trimming removed 6 bases from V and 2 bases from J, with 6 bases in between. In DNA form, the CDR3 reads TGTGCCAGCAGGGGGGTCACAGATACGCAGTATTTT. Translation gives CASRGVTDTQYF.

The genes are TRBV9 and TRBJ1-3; 7 bases line up with TRBD1. The germline CDR1 and CDR2 sequences are SGDLS and YYNGEE. The length of the CDR3 is 15 residues. With 4 bases clipped from V and 4 bases from J, the junction kept 8 bases outside the gene matches. The chain's CDR3 is CASSPRQGIGNTIYF. As DNA, the CDR3 is TGTGCCAGCAGCCCACGACAGGGAATAGGAAACACCATATATTTT.

This clone was picked up one time. The chain joins TRBV29-1 to TRBJ2-1, with 7 bases matching TRBD1. The CDR3 length is 14 residues. With 8 bases clipped from V and 1 base from J, the junction kept 8 bases outside the gene matches. Germline-derived CDR1 and CDR2 are SQVTM and ANQGSEA. The CDR3 spells CSLTGDRSYNEQFF. CDR3 sequence (DNA): TGCAGCCTGACTGGGGACAGATCCTACAATGAGCAGTTCTTC.

The genes are TRBV11-3 and TRBJ2-7; possible D gene TRBD2, 6 bases. Trimming took off 1 base at V and 6 bases at J, with 10 bases between the two ends. This CDR3 spans 13 amino acids. The V gene's germline CDR1 is SGHNT and CDR2 YENEEA. CDR3 amino acids: CASSLVSGVEQYF. DNA for the CDR3: TGTGCCAGCAGCTTAGTTTCGGGGGTCGAGCAGTACTTC.

This chain joins TRBV5-4 and TRBJ2-1, with no clear D. CDR3 length: 14 amino acids. The germline CDR1 and CDR2 sequences are SGHNT and YYREEE (reference sequence). Trimming took 0 bases from V and 1 from J, leaving 5 bases between them. The CDR3 reads CASSLAASYNEQFF. CDR3 DNA: TGTGCCAGCAGCTTGGCCGCTTCCTACAATGAGCAGTTCTTC.

The chain has TRBV27 and TRBJ2-2, with 7 nucleotides matching TRBD2. The CDR3 extends over 15 amino acids. CDR1 and CDR2 from the germline V gene are MNHEY and SMNVEV (reference sequence). V lost 10 bases, J lost 3 bases, and 11 bases stayed unmatched. Here the CDR3 reads CATGETSLYTGELFF. The CDR3 nucleotides read TGTGCCACCGGTGAGACTAGCCTTTACACCGGGGAGCTGTTTTTT.

The chain uses TRBV19 and TRBJ2-5; the match to TRBD1 covers 11 bases. This CDR3 has 16 residues. The germline V gene encodes CDR1 LNHDA and CDR2 SQIVND (reference sequence). J gave up 4 bases and V 6 bases, and 10 bases lay outside the gene matches. CDR3 sequence reads: CASRGQGARVGETQYF. Here the CDR3 DNA reads TGTGCCAGTAGAGGACAGGGGGCGCGGGTTGGAGAGACCCAGTACTTC.

The chain recombines TRBV6-6 with TRBJ2-4, with 12 bases fitting TRBD2. Unmatched junction bases numbered 8, after V lost 8 bases and J lost 3 bases. The CDR3 covers 16 residues. Looked up from germline, CDR1 is MNHNY and CDR2 is SVGAGI (reference sequence). The CDR3 DNA follows: TGTGCCAGCGAGCTAGCGGGGGGGCTTATCAAAAACATTCAGTACTTC. Its protein is CASELAGGLIKNIQYF.

The chain combines TRBV5-6 with TRBJ2-1, with D unclear. This CDR3 has 16 residues. V shed 2 bases and J shed 4 bases, with 16 bases lying between them. Germline V gene sequence: CDR1 SGHDT, CDR2 YYEEEE. CDR3 nucleotides: TGTGCCAGCAGCTTCCTTAAGAAGACCCTTTACAATGAGCAGTTCTTC. Protein: CASSFLKKTLYNEQFF.

This clone was seen a few times. The chain carries TRBV2 and TRBJ1-2, with 8 positions matching TRBD1. The V segment lost 6 bases and the J segment 3 bases; nucleotides outside the gene matches: 6. The CDR3 is made up of 14 amino acids. CDR1 and CDR2 (germline): SNHLY, FYNNEI. CDR3 residues: CASSRTGLHYGYTF. DNA of the CDR3: TGTGCCAGCAGCCGGACAGGGTTACACTATGGCTACACCTTC.

The chain carries TRBV7-9 and TRBJ1-4; D ambiguous. Germline values: CDR1 SEHNR, CDR2 FQNEAQ (reference sequence). This CDR3 is 14 amino acids long. Deletions cut 7 bases from V and 0 bases from J, with 9 bases between. The CDR3, as DNA: TGTGCCAGCACCCGTACTGCAACTAATGAAAAACTGTTTTTT. Amino acid sequence: CASTRTATNEKLFF.

The chain carries TRBV30 and TRBJ2-5; the match to TRBD2 covers 10 bases. The CDR3 consists of 16 residues. Germline-derived CDR1 and CDR2 are GTSNPN and SVGIG (reference sequence). J was trimmed by 5 bases and V by 4 bases; bases with no gene match: 13. The CDR3, as DNA: TGTGCCTGGACAGAGAGCGGGAGGGCCAGCGTGGAGACCCAGTACTTC. Residues: CAWTESGRASVETQYF.

This rearrangement joins TRBV6-2 or TRBV6-3 to TRBJ1-5; TRBD1 might be the D (6 bases). The ends were cut back, 1 base at V and 6 bases at J, with 7 bases in the middle. Germline V gives CDR1 MNHEY, CDR2 SVGEGT. This CDR3 is 13 amino acids long. This chain's CDR3 is CASSYWGAQPQHF. CDR3 DNA: TGTGCCAGCAGTTACTGGGGGGCTCAGCCCCAGCATTTT.